This is a list of T cell receptor beta chains from one sample in a study of identical twins' blood T cells. TCRdb re-called the 5' RACE reads through MiXCR, storing one row per CDR3 protein. This sample has 350,000 to 400,000 distinct CDR3 sequences, with under 30% found just once. Specimen: PBMCs. The receptors shown here come from a woman between 18 and 55 years old in good health. CDR3s include the opening cysteine and the closing phenylalanine or tryptophan.

v_call cdr3_aa
TRBV29-1 CSVEVPPWEGYTF
TRBV10-3 CAVGQKKETQYF
TRBV18 CASSPNSRFTKSEQYF
TRBV9 CASSVTGKEGYGYTF
TRBV3-1 CASSPDRGDRGNTIYF
TRBV5-1 CASSLWTGNPGELFF
TRBV14 CASSTQGVTEAFF
TRBV7-9 CASSSTGDGYTF
TRBV5-1 CASSLVKGGREGTEAFF
TRBV27 CASSLLPLPNEKLFF
TRBV5-1 CASSLSLDRTTDTQYF
TRBV18 CASSPTRGPPQHF
TRBV5-1 CASSLLGGSEQYF
TRBV7-9 CASSLGGPFTDTQYF
TRBV25-1 CASSMGDTKYF
TRBV27 CASSSPFSGSRDNEQFF
TRBV12-5 CASGLGTGVETQYF
TRBV10-2 CASSRSRGGGTEAFF
TRBV20-1 CSPLANANNEQFF
TRBV29-1 CSVTPQGGGRTEAFF
TRBV7-9 CASSLAVAGGLGNTIYF
TRBV7-6 CASSLVGDRGYEAFF
TRBV2 CASRADRGDEAFF
TRBV7-2 CASSLVAASTDTQYF
TRBV5-1 CASSLGLAGNTEAFF
TRBV2 CASSRHSSYNEQFF
TRBV6-6 CASSPGQAHSYGYTF
TRBV12-3/TRBV12-4 CASSNGLLNEQFF
TRBV7-9 CASTSGASGLKNIQYF
TRBV20-1 CSASPRGRRQPQHF
TRBV20-1 CSASLTTGTGAQPQHF
TRBV14 CASSRRQGETWRSPLHF
TRBV3-1 CASSQWGEKLFF
TRBV20-1 CSAFPSPANTEAFF
TRBV5-1 CASSFAGGSTDTQYF
TRBV5-4 CASSLVGDGYTF
TRBV9 CASSATGGLGNTIYF
TRBV20-1 CSAQRDNEQFF
TRBV27 CASFPRADKASYNEQFF
TRBV3-1 CASSRLTAGQGYGYTF
TRBV29-1 CSSAGIAGLGEQFF
TRBV11-2 CASSSPGTGNTEAFF
TRBV10-3 CAISEIPDTQYF
TRBV6-5 CASSYSPGQGIDGYTF
TRBV10-3 CAISPGQGGEQYF
TRBV7-9 CASTKGNTIYF
TRBV7-9 CASSWQTGHGYTF
TRBV5-1 CASSTGIPRGGYTF
TRBV28 CASSFTRAETQYF
TRBV27 CASRDRNYGYTF
TRBV20-1 CSAKHTRRIYNEQFF